These T cell receptor beta chains were read from a single sample in a study of PD-L1 blockade in urothelial cancer. Clones were sequenced by immunoSEQ multiplex PCR, and TCRdb holds only the in-frame ones, with some missing. The profile shows around 80,000 clones, under 95% of them singletons. The starting material was PBMCs, obtained around atezolizumab (anti-PD-L1) treatment. All receptors derive from a woman at least 80 years old with urothelial cancer. The CDR3 runs from the conserved cysteine through the conserved F or W. The D gene is left open where the match is weak. Clone size, where shown, is once, few, many, or a class for clones that have expanded.

d_call: NA
v_call: TRBV6-5
j_call: TRBJ1-2
clone_size: NA
cdr3_aa: CASSQQGLGYTF
cdr3_nt: TGTGCCAGCAGTCAACAGGGCCTTGGCTACACCTTC

d_call: TRBD1
v_call: TRBV18
j_call: TRBJ2-1
clone_size: NA
cdr3_aa: CASSPPRDRGSHEQFF
cdr3_nt: TGTGCCAGCTCACCACCGCGGGACAGGGGGTCCCATGAGCAGTTCTTC

d_call: NA
v_call: TRBV29-1
j_call: TRBJ2-5
clone_size: few
cdr3_aa: CSVLAFETQYF
cdr3_nt: TGCAGCGTTTTGGCATTTGAGACCCAGTACTTC

d_call: NA
v_call: TRBV27
j_call: TRBJ2-7
clone_size: NA
cdr3_aa: CASRGSVTYEQYF
cdr3_nt: TGTGCCAGCAGGGGGAGCGTTACCTACGAGCAGTACTTC

d_call: NA
v_call: TRBV5-1
j_call: TRBJ2-5
clone_size: NA
cdr3_aa: CASTHGGRQETQYF
cdr3_nt: TGCGCCAGCACCCACGGGGGTCGTCAAGAGACCCAGTACTTC

d_call: TRBD2
v_call: TRBV6-5
j_call: TRBJ2-1
clone_size: NA
cdr3_aa: CASSLEASSGRSVFF
cdr3_nt: TGTGCCAGCAGCCTCGAGGCGTCTAGCGGGAGAAGTGTGTTCTTC

d_call: NA
v_call: TRBV5-6
j_call: TRBJ2-1
clone_size: NA
cdr3_aa: CASSLGDSSYNEQFF
cdr3_nt: TGTGCCAGCAGCTTGGGAGACAGCTCCTACAATGAGCAGTTCTTC

d_call: NA
v_call: TRBV18
j_call: TRBJ1-1
clone_size: NA
cdr3_aa: CASSPGAGMNTEAFF
cdr3_nt: TGTGCCAGCTCACCAGGGGCAGGGATGAACACTGAAGCTTTCTTT

d_call: NA
v_call: TRBV5-1
j_call: TRBJ1-2
clone_size: once
cdr3_aa: CASSSAPTNYGYTF
cdr3_nt: TGCGCCAGCAGCAGTGCGCCTACTAACTATGGCTACACCTTC

d_call: TRBD1
v_call: TRBV7-2
j_call: TRBJ2-7
clone_size: NA
cdr3_aa: CASSSGTGPYEQYF
cdr3_nt: TGTGCCAGCAGCTCCGGGACAGGACCCTACGAGCAGTACTTC

d_call: NA
v_call: TRBV19
j_call: TRBJ2-1
clone_size: NA
cdr3_aa: CASSIDRRDLNEQFF
cdr3_nt: TGTGCCAGTAGTATAGATAGGCGGGACCTCAATGAGCAGTTCTTC

d_call: NA
v_call: TRBV4-1
j_call: TRBJ1-2
clone_size: NA
cdr3_aa: CASSQGSTYGYTF
cdr3_nt: TGCGCCAGCAGCCAAGGTAGTACCTATGGCTACACCTTC

d_call: NA
v_call: TRBV6-1
j_call: TRBJ1-1
clone_size: NA
cdr3_aa: CASRTAYEAFF
cdr3_nt: TGTGCCAGTCGGACAGCTTATGAAGCTTTCTTT

d_call: NA
v_call: TRBV12-5
j_call: TRBJ1-1
clone_size: NA
cdr3_aa: CASGSDSTKKAFF
cdr3_nt: TGTGCTAGTGGTTCGGACAGCACTAAGAAAGCTTTCTTT

d_call: NA
v_call: TRBV5-8
j_call: TRBJ1-5
clone_size: few
cdr3_aa: CASSQDSPNQPQHF
cdr3_nt: TGTGCCAGCAGCCAGGACAGTCCCAATCAGCCCCAGCATTTT

d_call: NA
v_call: TRBV5-1
j_call: TRBJ1-5
clone_size: NA
cdr3_aa: CASSLDSSNQPQHF
cdr3_nt: TGCGCCAGCAGCTTGGACAGTTCAAATCAGCCCCAGCATTTT

d_call: NA
v_call: TRBV28
j_call: TRBJ2-5
clone_size: NA
cdr3_aa: CASSSLQGAQETQYF
cdr3_nt: TGTGCCAGCAGTTCCTTACAGGGAGCACAAGAGACCCAGTACTTC

d_call: TRBD1
v_call: TRBV29-1
j_call: TRBJ2-2
clone_size: NA
cdr3_aa: CSADRATNTGELFF
cdr3_nt: TGCAGCGCTGACAGGGCCACGAACACCGGGGAGCTGTTTTTT

d_call: TRBD2
v_call: TRBV28
j_call: TRBJ2-1
clone_size: NA
cdr3_aa: CASSLGLAGVGEQFF
cdr3_nt: TGTGCCAGCAGTCTTGGACTAGCGGGAGTAGGGGAGCAGTTCTTC

d_call: NA
v_call: TRBV5-1
j_call: TRBJ2-2
clone_size: NA
cdr3_aa: CASSLAGNTGELFF
cdr3_nt: TGCGCCAGCAGCTTGGCCGGGAACACCGGGGAGCTGTTTTTT

d_call: TRBD1
v_call: TRBV15
j_call: TRBJ2-4
clone_size: NA
cdr3_aa: CAISRGPKNIQYF
cdr3_nt: TGTGCCATTTCCAGGGGGCCCAAAAACATTCAGTACTTC

d_call: TRBD2
v_call: TRBV10-2
j_call: TRBJ2-1
clone_size: NA
cdr3_aa: CASSSPSGRSYNEQFF
cdr3_nt: TGCGCCAGCAGTTCACCTAGCGGACGCTCCTACAATGAGCAGTTCTTC

d_call: TRBD1
v_call: TRBV5-4
j_call: TRBJ1-4
clone_size: NA
cdr3_aa: CASSSTGTGIHEKLFF
cdr3_nt: TGTGCCAGCAGTAGCACCGGGACAGGGATTCATGAAAAACTGTTTTTT

d_call: TRBD1
v_call: TRBV28
j_call: TRBJ1-1
clone_size: NA
cdr3_aa: CASSPLGQVKNTEAFF
cdr3_nt: TGTGCCAGCAGTCCCCTGGGACAGGTGAAGAACACTGAAGCTTTCTTT

d_call: TRBD2
v_call: TRBV2
j_call: TRBJ2-1
clone_size: NA
cdr3_aa: CASRNSGEQFF
cdr3_nt: TGTGCCAGCAGGAATAGCGGGGAGCAGTTCTTC

d_call: TRBD1
v_call: TRBV28
j_call: TRBJ2-5
clone_size: NA
cdr3_aa: CASSSQGVKTQYF
cdr3_nt: TGTGCCAGCAGTTCTCAGGGGGTCAAGACCCAGTACTTC

d_call: NA
v_call: TRBV12-5
j_call: TRBJ2-1
clone_size: NA
cdr3_aa: CASGSSGAYNEQFF
cdr3_nt: TGTGCTAGTGGTTCGTCAGGGGCCTACAATGAGCAGTTCTTC

d_call: NA
v_call: TRBV5-6
j_call: TRBJ1-1
clone_size: NA
cdr3_aa: CASSLGQIEAFF
cdr3_nt: TGTGCCAGCAGCTTGGGGCAGATTGAAGCTTTCTTT

d_call: TRBD2
v_call: TRBV7-8
j_call: TRBJ2-1
clone_size: NA
cdr3_aa: CASSTSGSSYNEQFF
cdr3_nt: TGTGCCAGCAGCACTAGCGGGAGCTCCTACAATGAGCAGTTCTTC

d_call: NA
v_call: TRBV28
j_call: TRBJ1-5
clone_size: NA
cdr3_aa: CASGAGHQPQHF
cdr3_nt: TGTGCCAGCGGGGCCGGACACCAGCCCCAGCATTTT

d_call: TRBD2
v_call: TRBV11-2
j_call: TRBJ2-7
clone_size: NA
cdr3_aa: CASRPVAGGSYEQYF
cdr3_nt: TGTGCCAGCAGACCCGTAGCGGGAGGTAGCTACGAGCAGTACTTC

d_call: NA
v_call: TRBV5-4
j_call: TRBJ1-1
clone_size: NA
cdr3_aa: CASSLAKGQGTEAFF
cdr3_nt: TGTGCCAGCAGCTTGGCCAAGGGGCAGGGCACTGAAGCTTTCTTT

d_call: NA
v_call: TRBV6-6
j_call: TRBJ2-5
clone_size: NA
cdr3_aa: CASSYTQETQYF
cdr3_nt: TGTGCCAGCAGTTACACGCAGGAGACCCAGTACTTC

d_call: NA
v_call: TRBV7-9
j_call: TRBJ2-3
clone_size: once
cdr3_aa: CASSSQEVLVTDTQYF
cdr3_nt: TGTGCCAGCAGCTCCCAGGAGGTCCTTGTTACAGATACGCAGTATTTT

d_call: TRBD1
v_call: TRBV30
j_call: TRBJ1-1
clone_size: NA
cdr3_aa: CAWSFRPGQTTNTEAFF
cdr3_nt: TGTGCCTGGAGTTTCAGACCGGGACAGACCACGAACACTGAAGCTTTCTTT

d_call: NA
v_call: TRBV19
j_call: TRBJ1-5
clone_size: NA
cdr3_aa: CASILGVSSNQPQHF
cdr3_nt: TGTGCCAGTATATTGGGAGTCTCGAGCAATCAGCCCCAGCATTTT

d_call: NA
v_call: TRBV4-1
j_call: TRBJ2-7
clone_size: NA
cdr3_aa: CASSQDGGEQYF
cdr3_nt: TGCGCCAGCAGCCAAGATGGCGGAGAGCAGTACTTC

d_call: TRBD1
v_call: TRBV9
j_call: TRBJ2-4
clone_size: NA
cdr3_aa: CASSEGTTTGENIQYF
cdr3_nt: TGTGCCAGCAGCGAGGGGACCACCACAGGGGAAAACATTCAGTACTTC

d_call: TRBD1
v_call: TRBV10-2
j_call: TRBJ1-5
clone_size: NA
cdr3_aa: CASSESQGGNQPQHF
cdr3_nt: TGCGCCAGCAGTGAGTCACAGGGGGGCAATCAGCCCCAGCATTTT

d_call: TRBD2
v_call: TRBV29-1
j_call: TRBJ2-1
clone_size: NA
cdr3_aa: CSTEGLAGYEQFF
cdr3_nt: TGCAGCACTGAAGGTCTAGCGGGATATGAGCAGTTCTTC

d_call: TRBD1
v_call: TRBV27
j_call: TRBJ2-7
clone_size: once
cdr3_aa: CASSSTGGRNEQYF
cdr3_nt: TGTGCCAGCAGTTCGACAGGGGGAAGGAACGAGCAGTACTTC

d_call: NA
v_call: TRBV2
j_call: TRBJ2-1
clone_size: NA
cdr3_aa: CASSYPTGSYNEQFF
cdr3_nt: TGTGCCAGCAGCTATCCTACGGGTAGCTACAATGAGCAGTTCTTC

d_call: TRBD1
v_call: TRBV5-1
j_call: TRBJ1-2
clone_size: few
cdr3_aa: CASSPPGQNYGYTF
cdr3_nt: TGCGCCAGCAGCCCCCCGGGACAGAACTATGGCTACACCTTC

d_call: TRBD2
v_call: TRBV7-6
j_call: TRBJ2-1
clone_size: NA
cdr3_aa: CASSLELAGGNEQFF
cdr3_nt: TGTGCCAGCAGCTTAGAACTAGCGGGGGGGAATGAGCAGTTCTTC

d_call: TRBD1
v_call: TRBV11-2
j_call: TRBJ1-2
clone_size: NA
cdr3_aa: CASSQGAGYGYTF
cdr3_nt: TGTGCCAGCAGCCAGGGGGCAGGTTATGGCTACACCTTC

d_call: NA
v_call: TRBV6-1
j_call: TRBJ1-2
clone_size: NA
cdr3_aa: CASGWGQVANYGYTF
cdr3_nt: TGTGCCAGCGGTTGGGGGCAGGTAGCTAACTATGGCTACACCTTC

d_call: NA
v_call: TRBV7-8
j_call: TRBJ1-4
clone_size: NA
cdr3_aa: CASSLGVGREKLFF
cdr3_nt: TGTGCCAGCAGCTTAGGCGTCGGCAGGGAAAAACTGTTTTTT

d_call: NA
v_call: TRBV5-4
j_call: TRBJ2-5
clone_size: NA
cdr3_aa: CASSAGPQETQYF
cdr3_nt: TGTGCCAGCAGCGCGGGACCTCAAGAGACCCAGTACTTC

d_call: NA
v_call: TRBV19
j_call: TRBJ1-5
clone_size: NA
cdr3_aa: CASSIPPSWGDQPQHF
cdr3_nt: TGTGCCAGTAGTATCCCCCCATCCTGGGGGGATCAGCCCCAGCATTTT